This TCR beta chain emerged from a study of identifying expanded T cells in peripheral blood. The data were produced by immunoSEQ multiplex PCR, yet TCRdb's version contains in-frame clones alone and is incomplete. The profile shows about 90,000 clones, 80% to 90% of them singletons. Germline CDR1 MNHNS, CDR2 SASEGT. This CDR3 has 12 residues. V was clipped by 1 base and J by 16 bases, with 14 bases between them. Collection occurred without any documented infections or immune events in donors. The gene calls are TRBV6-1 and TRBJ2-1; unclear D gene. This TCR derives from a person aged 18 to 69 in good health. What was sequenced was blood. The CDR3 region has the DNA TGTGCCAGCAGTGAAGGTTCCTCTGGCCCATTCTTC. Its protein product is CASSEGSSGPFF.